The 31 T cell receptor beta chains in this list originate from one sample, sequenced in a study of cytomegalovirus exposure and HLA in healthy donors. Amplification used 60 Vbeta primers and 13 Jbeta primers. The assay was immunoSEQ multiplex PCR, and TCRdb's table has in-frame clones only and misses some. This sample has about 100,000 clones, with around 73% found just once. The sequenced sample consisted of PBMCs. Receptor source: a man aged 25-45 years in good health and CMV-seronegative.

This chain joins TRBV5-6 and TRBJ1-4; 7 bases agree with TRBD1. The CDR3 is made up of 18 amino acids. Germline CDR1 reads SGHDT; CDR2 reads YYEEEE. The ends lost 6 bases at V and 0 bases at J; junction bases unmatched: 14. CDR3 sequence: CASTEMPGTAATNEKLFF. The CDR3 nucleotides are TGTGCCAGCACCGAAATGCCTGGGACAGCTGCAACTAATGAAAAACTGTTTTTT.

CDR3 sequence: CASSVAPAGGTDTQYF. The CDR3 DNA sequence: TGTGCCAGCAGCGTAGCACCAGCGGGAGGCACAGATACGCAGTATTTT. The chain combines TRBV9 with TRBJ2-3; the match to TRBD2 covers 8 bases. After removal of 0 bases from V and 1 base from J, the junction contained 4 bases not matched to a gene. The CDR3 length is 16 residues. Germline CDR1 SGDLS, CDR2 YYNGEE. Based on the CDR3 plus reference TRBV9 and TRBJ2-3, the full variable domain is DSGVTQTPKHLITATGQRVTLRCSPRSGDLSVYWYQQSLDQGLQFLIQYYNGEERAKGNILERFSAQQFPDLHSELNLSSLELGDSALYFCASSVAPAGGTDTQYFGPGTRLTVL.

The chain links TRBV12-5 to TRBJ2-5, with 12 positions matching TRBD1. The CDR3 covers 16 residues. Germline CDR1 and CDR2: LGHNT and FRNRAP. V lost 6 bases, J lost 2 bases, and 7 bases stayed unmatched. The CDR3 DNA reads as TGTGCTAGTGGCCCGGGACAGGGGGCGGGGCAAGAGACCCAGTACTTC. This gives the protein CASGPGQGAGQETQYF.

This clone has a handful of counts. This sequence joins TRBV27 and TRBJ2-5; the D is unclear. Germline-derived CDR1 and CDR2 are MNHEY and SMNVEV (reference sequence). V lost 11 bases to trimming and J lost 3 bases, with 7 bases between them. This CDR3 has 10 residues. CDR3 bases: TGTGCCGGCACTAAAGAGACCCAGTACTTC. Protein sequence: CAGTKETQYF.

The V and J genes are TRBV9 and TRBJ2-2; D perhaps matches TRBD2 (6 bases). Germline CDR1 reads SGDLS; CDR2 reads YYNGEE. CDR3 length: 15 amino acids. Trimming took off 2 bases at V and 2 bases at J, with 10 bases between the two ends. CDR3 DNA: TGTGCCAGCAGCGTCACGGGGGTTAACACCGGGGAGCTGTTTTTT. It yields the protein CASSVTGVNTGELFF. Looking up the rest from reference TRBV9 and TRBJ2-2 gives the full variable domain: DSGVTQTPKHLITATGQRVTLRCSPRSGDLSVYWYQQSLDQGLQFLIQYYNGEERAKGNILERFSAQQFPDLHSELNLSSLELGDSALYFCASSVTGVNTGELFFGEGSRLTVL.

The V call is TRBV7-9, the J call TRBJ2-5; D perhaps matches TRBD2 (7 bases). CDR1 and CDR2 from the germline V gene are SEHNR and FQNEAQ (reference sequence). V was pared by 5 bases and J by 3 bases, with 19 bases between. The CDR3 has 16 residues. The DNA of the CDR3 is TGTGCCAGCAGCCTAGGCATAAGGGAGGGGGAAGAGACCCAGTACTTC. This sequence encodes CASSLGIREGEETQYF. Full variable domain (missing parts from reference TRBV7-9 and TRBJ2-5): DTGVSQNPRHKITKRGQNVTFRCDPISEHNRLYWYRQTLGQGPEFLTYFQNEAQLEKSRLLSDRFSAERPKGSFSTLEIQRTEQGDSAMYLCASSLGIREGEETQYFGPGTRLLVL.

Many counts were recorded for this clone. The V call is TRBV9, the J call TRBJ1-1, with D possibly being TRBD1 (5 bases). The CDR3 loop spans 14 amino acids. Trimming left V 0 bases short and J 7 bases short, with 13 bases between. The V gene's germline CDR1 is SGDLS and CDR2 YYNGEE. DNA for the CDR3: TGTGCCAGCAGCGTAGAGGACAACAACCTTGAAGCTTTCTTT. This translates into CASSVEDNNLEAFF. The variable domain in full, with the rest retrieved from reference TRBV9 and TRBJ1-1, is DSGVTQTPKHLITATGQRVTLRCSPRSGDLSVYWYQQSLDQGLQFLIQYYNGEERAKGNILERFSAQQFPDLHSELNLSSLELGDSALYFCASSVEDNNLEAFFGQGTRLTVV.

The genes are TRBV7-3 and TRBJ2-3, with 8 bases matching TRBD1. Trimming at V came to 5 bases and at J to 8 bases, leaving 12 bases not matched to a gene. The length of the CDR3 is 15 residues. Germline V CDR1 and CDR2: SGHTA, FQGTGA. CDR3 amino acids: CASSPSDGTGGTQYF. Here the CDR3 DNA reads TGTGCCAGCAGCCCGTCCGACGGGACAGGTGGTACGCAGTATTTT.

This clone turned up a few times. The rearrangement links TRBV19 to TRBJ2-7; D possibly corresponds to TRBD2 (6 bases). Germline V gives CDR1 LNHDA, CDR2 SQIVND (reference sequence). The V end lost 3 bases, the J end lost 3 bases, and 15 bases lay between the germline ends. CDR3 length equals 15 residues. CDR3 nucleotide sequence: TGTGCCAGTAGTATCGTGTCATCGGGGGTCTACGAGCAGTACTTC. Translated: CASSIVSSGVYEQYF.

The chain uses TRBV7-6 and TRBJ1-3; no firm D call. The ends were cut back, 5 bases at V and 0 bases at J, with 8 bases in the middle. The CDR3 runs 14 residues. CDR1 is SGHVS and CDR2 is FNYEAQ in the germline V gene. CDR3 loop: CASSRLASGNTIYF. CDR3 sequence (DNA): TGTGCCAGCAGCCGACTGGCCTCTGGAAACACCATATATTTT.

The J gene is TRBJ1-5, the V gene TRBV19, with unresolved D. V gave up 7 bases and J gave up 4 bases, with 11 bases separating them. This CDR3 comprises 13 residues. Germline CDR1 reads LNHDA; CDR2 reads SQIVND (reference sequence). The DNA of the CDR3 is TGTGCCAGTAATGTTGGGCCGAATCAGCCCCAGCATTTT. This encodes CASNVGPNQPQHF.

V is TRBV11-2 and J is TRBJ2-7; 7 nucleotides align to TRBD1. The V segment lost 4 bases and the J segment 3 bases; nucleotides outside the gene matches: 3. This CDR3 spans 13 amino acids. Looked up from germline, CDR1 is SGHAT and CDR2 is FQNNGV. This CDR3 is CASSWDRFYEQYF. CDR3 sequence (DNA): TGTGCCAGCAGCTGGGACAGATTCTACGAGCAGTACTTC.

The sample holds a few counts of this clone. This chain connects TRBV7-2 to TRBJ1-2, with TRBD1 matching 9 bases. With V trimmed by 0 bases and J by 3 bases, 17 bases remained unmatched. CDR3 length: 20 residues. CDR1 and CDR2 from the germline V gene are SGHTA and FQGNSA. The DNA of the CDR3 is TGTGCCAGCAGCTTAGCGCTAACGGTCGGGACAGGGCCCCGGGACTATGGCTACACCTTC. Encoded protein: CASSLALTVGTGPRDYGYTF.

This chain uses TRBV2 with TRBJ2-7; 8 positions agree with TRBD1. Germline CDR1 SNHLY, CDR2 FYNNEI. V dropped 1 base and J dropped 0; count of bases not matched to a gene: 2. The CDR3 runs to 15 residues. As DNA, the CDR3 is TGTGCCAGCAGTGAAGGGGACAGGTTCTCCTACGAGCAGTACTTC. Translated: CASSEGDRFSYEQYF.

The V call is TRBV29-1, the J call TRBJ1-2; 12 nucleotides align to TRBD1. With 7 bases clipped from V and 8 bases from J, the junction kept 8 bases outside the gene matches. Germline CDR1 and CDR2: SQVTM and ANQGSEA. CDR3 size: 13 residues. Written as DNA, the CDR3 is TGCAGCGGCTGGGGACAGGGGGCAGGGGGCTACACCTTC. Its translation: CSGWGQGAGGYTF.

The chain recombines TRBV2 with TRBJ1-5; a weak D match, TRBD1 (6 bases). Trimming removed 0 bases at V and 7 bases at J, with 13 bases between. Germline lookup yields CDR1 SNHLY and CDR2 FYNNEI. This CDR3 comprises 15 residues. This chain's CDR3 is CASSEALGGRQPQHF. CDR3 bases: TGTGCCAGCAGTGAAGCGCTTGGGGGCCGGCAGCCCCAGCATTTT.

The V call is TRBV29-1, the J call TRBJ1-1; 7 bases align to TRBD1. V dropped 6 bases and J dropped 2; count of bases not matched to a gene: 15. The CDR3 has 16 residues. CDR1 and CDR2 (germline): SQVTM, ANQGSEA. This chain's CDR3 is CSVRTSGGRANTEAFF. Written as DNA, the CDR3 is TGCAGCGTGAGGACCTCAGGGGGTAGGGCCAACACTGAAGCTTTCTTT.

The chain has TRBV5-1 and TRBJ2-5, with D perhaps TRBD1 (5 bases). Trimming removed 1 base at V and 1 base at J, with 14 bases between. This CDR3 has 16 amino acids. Germline CDR1 is SGHRS and CDR2 is YFSETQ. CDR3 nucleotides: TGCGCCAGCAGCTTGTTAACAGGCGAACTCCAAGAGACCCAGTACTTC. This translates into CASSLLTGELQETQYF. The variable domain in full, completed from reference TRBV5-1 and TRBJ2-5, reads KAGVTQTPRYLIKTRGQQVTLSCSPISGHRSVSWYQQTPGQGLQFLFEYFSETQRNKGNFPGRFSGRQFSNSRSEMNVSTLELGDSALYLCASSLLTGELQETQYFGPGTRLLVL.

By share, this clone counts as medium-sized (0.01 to 0.1%). This CDR3 is CASSRGTPYEQYF. The CDR3 DNA follows: TGTGCCAGTAGTAGGGGGACTCCTTACGAGCAGTACTTC. The V gene is TRBV19, the J gene TRBJ2-7; D is perhaps TRBD2 (6 bases). Germline CDR1 reads LNHDA; CDR2 reads SQIVND (reference sequence). The CDR3 sequence is 13 residues long. V lost 4 bases and J 4 bases, leaving 11 bases between the germline ends.

In its sample, this clone was seen a few times. This rearrangement joins TRBV20-1 to TRBJ1-6; perhaps TRBD1 as D (5 bases). The V and J ends lost 0 bases and 16 bases respectively, with 10 bases between them. The CDR3 totals 11 residues. Germline-derived CDR1 and CDR2 are DFQATT and SNEGSKA (reference sequence). CDR3 coding DNA: TGCAGTGCTAGAGACGTGCAGGGACTCCACTTT. Translated: CSARDVQGLHF.

This clone has more than one count but fewer than ten. The V and J genes are TRBV16 and TRBJ2-3, with TRBD2 as a possible D gene (5 bases). Deletions cut 4 bases from V and 0 bases from J, with 11 bases between. Per germline, CDR1 KGHSY and CDR2 FQNENV. This CDR3 comprises 15 residues. The CDR3 sequence: CASSPPGLSTDTQYF. In DNA form, the CDR3 reads TGTGCCAGCAGCCCCCCGGGGTTGAGCACAGATACGCAGTATTTT.

The chain recombines TRBV28 with TRBJ1-4, with TRBD1 matching over 7 bases. Germline lookup yields CDR1 MDHEN and CDR2 SYDVKM. This CDR3 has 17 residues. V lost 2 bases and J lost 6; bases outside the gene matches: 12. The CDR3 region is CASSLGGQASIDEKLFF. In DNA form, the CDR3 reads TGTGCCAGCAGTTTAGGTGGACAGGCGTCCATCGATGAAAAACTGTTTTTT.

The rearrangement uses TRBV29-1 and TRBJ2-7, with D uncertain. CDR3 length equals 15 residues. Germline V gene sequence: CDR1 SQVTM, CDR2 ANQGSEA. Trimming left V 4 bases short and J 0 bases short, with 16 bases between. CDR3 amino acids: CSVGPVADTSYEQYF. The CDR3 coding sequence is TGCAGCGTTGGCCCGGTGGCAGACACCTCCTACGAGCAGTACTTC.

The chain employs TRBV28 and TRBJ1-5; perhaps TRBD1 as D (6 bases). CDR1 and CDR2 from the germline V gene are MDHEN and SYDVKM. There are 13 residues in the CDR3. V lost 9 bases, J lost 6 bases, and 15 bases lay in between. The CDR3 sequence is CASTGSGLQPQHF. DNA of the CDR3: TGTGCCAGTACAGGGTCGGGCCTTCAGCCCCAGCATTTT.

CDR3 sequence (DNA): TGTGCCAGTCGCGAGCGGGAGGGCCAGGGGATTTCGTCCGGGGAGCTGTTTTTT. Residues: CASREREGQGISSGELFF. The rearrangement joins TRBV19 to TRBJ2-2, with TRBD2 matching over 10 bases. Germline assignment: CDR1 LNHDA and CDR2 SQIVND (reference sequence). There are 18 residues in the CDR3. V gave up 8 bases and J gave up 6 bases; unmatched junction bases: 18. Full variable domain (rest looked up from reference TRBV19 and TRBJ2-2): DGGITQSPKYLFRKEGQNVTLSCEQNLNHDAMYWYRQDPGQGLRLIYYSQIVNDFQKGDIAEGYSVSREKKESFPLTVTSAQKNPTAFYLCASREREGQGISSGELFFGEGSRLTVL.

The chain joins TRBV5-8 to TRBJ1-5; D is possibly TRBD1 (5 bases). CDR1 is SGHTS and CDR2 is YDEGEE in the germline V gene. The germline V and J ends were trimmed by 5 bases and 0 bases, with 15 bases remaining between them. The CDR3 has 16 residues. Written as DNA, the CDR3 is TGTGCCAGCAGTTATCAGGGATTCTATAGCAATCAGCCCCAGCATTTT. It is translated as CASSYQGFYSNQPQHF.

This chain's CDR3 is CASSSTGDEQYF. The CDR3 DNA sequence: TGTGCCAGCAGCTCGACAGGGGACGAGCAGTACTTC. The gene calls are TRBV5-6 and TRBJ2-7, with 8 bases lining up with TRBD1. Trimming cost V 3 bases and J 5 bases; bases outside gene matches: 1. Germline CDR1 is SGHDT and CDR2 is YYEEEE. The length of the CDR3 is 12 residues.

V gene TRBV19 combines with J gene TRBJ2-1, with 8 bases aligning to TRBD1. Unmatched junction bases numbered 8, after V lost 11 bases and J lost 5 bases. The CDR3 runs to 13 residues. The germline V gene encodes CDR1 LNHDA and CDR2 SQIVND (reference sequence). The CDR3 reads CACQQGGHNEQFF. DNA of the CDR3: TGTGCCTGTCAACAGGGGGGCCACAATGAGCAGTTCTTC. The variable domain in full, with the rest retrieved from reference TRBV19 and TRBJ2-1, is DGGITQSPKYLFRKEGQNVTLSCEQNLNHDAMYWYRQDPGQGLRLIYYSQIVNDFQKGDIAEGYSVSREKKESFPLTVTSAQKNPTAFYLCACQQGGHNEQFFGPGTRLTVL.

DNA for the CDR3: TGTGCCAGCAGCGAGGACAGAACTAGCACAGATACGCAGTATTTT. It codes for CASSEDRTSTDTQYF. The V gene is TRBV2, the J gene TRBJ2-3, with D tentatively TRBD1 (6 bases). The V gene lost 6 bases and the J gene lost 0 bases, with 13 bases spanning the gap. This CDR3 spans 15 amino acids. Germline V gene data show CDR1 as SNHLY and CDR2 as FYNNEI.

This clone was seen more than once but under ten times. The chain combines TRBV19 with TRBJ2-5; 7 bases agree with TRBD1. CDR1 LNHDA and CDR2 SQIVND come from the germline V gene (reference sequence). V lost 1 base, J lost 5 bases, and 4 bases stayed unmatched. This CDR3 contains 14 residues. CDR3 sequence: CASSIGQGVETQYF. As DNA, the CDR3 is TGTGCCAGTAGTATAGGACAGGGTGTGGAGACCCAGTACTTC.

The genes are TRBV6-1 and TRBJ1-1, with no clear D. This CDR3 is 13 amino acids long. Deletions cut 2 bases from V and 0 bases from J, with 4 bases between. The germline V gene encodes CDR1 MNHNS and CDR2 SASEGT. CDR3 protein: CASSELLNTEAFF. Here the CDR3 DNA reads TGTGCCAGCAGTGAATTATTGAACACTGAAGCTTTCTTT.